This TCR beta chain is drawn from a study of cytomegalovirus exposure and HLA in healthy donors. The PCR ran on 60 Vbeta and 13 Jbeta primers. Produced via immunoSEQ multiplex PCR; TCRdb's table is partial and in-frame only. The sample consists of 75,000 to 90,000 clones, around 68% of them appearing once. Study-wide results and caveats: Later analysis indicated greater clonal expansion among HLA-associated TCR beta chains than among equally common other chains. The authors assumed roughly uniform sequencing depth across donors for presence/absence analyses.

In the case of this clone: As yet, its antigen is unknown.

V was shortened by 4 bases and J by 0 bases, with 13 bases between the two germline ends. The CDR3 is made up of 16 amino acids. Germline V gene sequence: CDR1 MNHNS, CDR2 SASEGT. This receptor was identified in a man aged 25 to 40 in good health and CMV-seropositive. J is TRBJ1-5 and V is TRBV6-1, with D maybe TRBD1 (6 bases). Sequencing input: PBMCs. The CDR3 spells CASSGLQGYSNQPQHF. The CDR3, as DNA: TGTGCCAGCAGTGGCCTCCAGGGGTATAGCAATCAGCCCCAGCATTTT.